This is a list of T cell receptor beta chains from one sample in a study of cytomegalovirus exposure and HLA in healthy donors. Some clones are missing from TCRdb's copy, which holds only in-frame ones; the method was immunoSEQ multiplex PCR. The repertoire holds 100,000 or so clones, approximately 88% seen once, with roughly 4.3% in the top ten. Sequencing was performed on PBMCs. The source of these receptors is a woman in her twenties or thirties in good health and CMV-seronegative. The CDR3 runs from the conserved cysteine through the conserved F or W. A D gene is named only where the DNA matches it firmly. Size values are once, few and many counts, or a class for expanded clones, and some rows have none.

j_call	clone_size	v_call	d_call	cdr3_nt	cdr3_aa
TRBJ1-2	.	TRBV28	.	TGTGCCAGCAGTCCATATCGGGACTATGGCTACACCTTC	CASSPYRDYGYTF
TRBJ1-2	.	TRBV5-4	TRBD1	TGTGCCAGCATTCCAACCAGGGGGAGTCACTATGGCTACACCTTC	CASIPTRGSHYGYTF
TRBJ2-5	.	TRBV11-1	.	TGTGCCAGCAGCTTAGGCGGGAAGACCCAGTACTTC	CASSLGGKTQYF
TRBJ1-3	.	TRBV18	.	TGTGCCAGCTCACCAAGGGCAGGGTCTGGAAACACCATATATTTT	CASSPRAGSGNTIYF
TRBJ1-5	.	TRBV18	TRBD1	TGTGCCAGCTCACCCCAGGGGGCACGGGTTCAGCCCCAGCATTTT	CASSPQGARVQPQHF
TRBJ2-3	.	TRBV4-3	TRBD2	TGCGCCAGCAGCCAAGTGAGCGGGGGCACAGATACGCAGTATTTT	CASSQVSGGTDTQYF
TRBJ2-2	.	TRBV7-9	.	TGTGCCACTACTAGACCGAACACCGGGGAGCTGTTTTTT	CATTRPNTGELFF
TRBJ2-3	once	TRBV7-8	TRBD2	TGTGCCAGCAGCCGAGCCCTGATTAGCGGGGTCCCGGGAGATACGCAGTATTTT	CASSRALISGVPGDTQYF
TRBJ2-5	.	TRBV5-1	TRBD1	TGCGCCAGCAGCCGGGGACAGGGGAAAGGGGAGACCCAGTACTTC	CASSRGQGKGETQYF
TRBJ1-1	.	TRBV11-3	.	TGTGCCAGCAGCTTAAGCGGGCAGGGAGGGACTGAAGCTTTCTTT	CASSLSGQGGTEAFF
TRBJ2-1	.	TRBV7-2	.	TGTGCCAGCAGCTTTACAAACGCGGCGGGGCAGTTCTTC	CASSFTNAAGQFF
TRBJ2-1	once	TRBV10-3	TRBD2	TGTGCCACGACTAGCGGGGGGGCCGGTTACAATGAGCAGTTCTTC	CATTSGGAGYNEQFF